This TCR beta chain was found in a study of shared T cell receptors in the human thymus. From germline, CDR1 is MDHEN and CDR2 SYDVKM. This CDR3 is 15 amino acids long. V was pared by 4 bases and J by 0 bases, with 10 bases between. Measured with immunoSEQ multiplex PCR; TCRdb has only the in-frame clones, and not every one. The table has hundreds of thousands of clones, 87% seen once; the top ten hold 0.0094%. These same records also appear under a second study, on human thymus T cells.

This sequence was found in a boy younger than two with a congenital heart defect. The V gene is TRBV28, the J gene TRBJ1-5; D perhaps matches TRBD1 (6 bases). The sequenced material came from thymocytes. The CDR3 DNA reads as TGTGCCAGCAGTTACGGACAGTATAGCAATCAGCCCCAGCATTTT. Its translation: CASSYGQYSNQPQHF. Full variable domain (rest looked up from reference TRBV28 and TRBJ1-5): DVKVTQSSRYLVKRTGEKVFLECVQDMDHENMFWYRQDPGLGLRLIYFSYDVKMKEKGDIPEGYSVSREKKERFSLILESASTNQTSMYLCASSYGQYSNQPQHFGDGTRLSIL.